This entry describes one T cell receptor (beta chain). This specimen belongs to a study of shared clonotypes between healthy human individuals. As for the study in general: CD4 naive and CD4 memory each took three plates per donor, while CD8 naive took two and CD8 memory one.

There were no recent acute infections or vaccinations among the donors, who were healthy HIV-negative adults. Generated by immunoSEQ multiplex PCR, the TCRdb table keeps only in-frame clones and is missing some. The table has a few million clones, about nine tenths seen once. V trimming: 4 bases; J trimming: 3 bases; junction bases outside the gene matches: 5. Germline assignment: CDR1 SGHTA and CDR2 FQGNSA. The CDR3 consists of 15 residues. The sample comprised naive CD4+ T cells from PBMCs. This sample's subset: CD45RA+ positively selected. This TCR was recovered from a young man in good health. Some clones in this sample may be carry-over from other donors' samples. The chain is built from TRBV7-2 and TRBJ2-7, with 11 bases that match TRBD2. CDR3 DNA: TGTGCCAGCAGCTCGCCGGGACTAGCGGACTACGAGCAGTACTTC. Translated, it gives CASSSPGLADYEQYF.